The clone carrying this T cell receptor (beta chain) was picked up a small number of times. Its target is unknown. This record belongs to a study of STAT3 mutations in large granular lymphocyte leukemia. Clones were sequenced by immunoSEQ multiplex PCR, and TCRdb holds only the in-frame ones, with some missing. The table includes some 4,000 clones, more than 75% detected once. Points from the study as a whole: All newly emerging clones after therapy were STAT3 wild type. No sample exists from the first appearance of each clone. Every T-LGLL patient had at least one immunodominant TCRbeta clonotype.

The CDR3 has 11 amino acids. The V end lost 7 bases, the J end lost 5 bases, and 10 bases lay between the germline ends. The chain recombines TRBV5-7 with TRBJ2-7; D assignment may be TRBD1 or TRBD2 (5 bases each). TRBV5-7 is an ORF, with its function uncertain. Sequenced sample: peripheral blood mononuclear cells. This TCR was sampled from a boy between 5 and 17 years old with T-cell large granular lymphocyte leukemia. Some clones in this sample may be carry-over from other donors' samples. The CDR3 loop reads CASPLGDEQYF. For the CDR3, the DNA is TGTGCCAGCCCACTGGGGGACGAGCAGTACTTC.